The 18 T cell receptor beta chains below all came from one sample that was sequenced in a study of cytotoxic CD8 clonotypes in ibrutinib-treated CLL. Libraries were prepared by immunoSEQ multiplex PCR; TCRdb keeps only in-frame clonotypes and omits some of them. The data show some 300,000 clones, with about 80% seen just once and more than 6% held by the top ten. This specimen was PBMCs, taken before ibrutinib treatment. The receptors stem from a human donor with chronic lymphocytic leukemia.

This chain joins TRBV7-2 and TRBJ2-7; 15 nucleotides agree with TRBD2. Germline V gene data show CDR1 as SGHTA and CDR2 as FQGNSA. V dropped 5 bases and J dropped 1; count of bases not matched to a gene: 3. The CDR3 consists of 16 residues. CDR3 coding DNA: TGTGCCAGCAGCCCAGGACTAGCGGGAGGGTCCTACGAGCAGTACTTC. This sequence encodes CASSPGLAGGSYEQYF.

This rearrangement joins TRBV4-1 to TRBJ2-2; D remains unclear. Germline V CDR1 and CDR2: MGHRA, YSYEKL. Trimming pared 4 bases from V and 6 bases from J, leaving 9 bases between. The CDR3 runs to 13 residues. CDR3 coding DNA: TGCGCCAGCAGCCCGCGAGAGCCCGGGGAGCTGTTTTTT. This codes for CASSPREPGELFF.

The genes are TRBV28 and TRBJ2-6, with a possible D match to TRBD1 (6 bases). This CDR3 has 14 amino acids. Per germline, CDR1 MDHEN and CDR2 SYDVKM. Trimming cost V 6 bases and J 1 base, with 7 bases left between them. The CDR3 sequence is CASSRGSGANVLTF. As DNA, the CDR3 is TGTGCCAGCAGCAGGGGTTCTGGGGCCAACGTCCTGACTTTC.

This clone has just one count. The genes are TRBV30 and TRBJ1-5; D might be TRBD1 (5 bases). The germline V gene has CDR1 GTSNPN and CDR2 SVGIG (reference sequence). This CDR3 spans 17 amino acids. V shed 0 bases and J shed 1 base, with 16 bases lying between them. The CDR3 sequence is CAWSVFGVGGSNQPQHF. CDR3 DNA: TGTGCCTGGAGTGTATTCGGGGTCGGGGGAAGCAATCAGCCCCAGCATTTT.

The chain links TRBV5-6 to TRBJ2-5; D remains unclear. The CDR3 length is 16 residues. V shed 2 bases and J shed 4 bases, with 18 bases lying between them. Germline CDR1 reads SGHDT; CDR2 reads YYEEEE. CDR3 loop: CASSFLVFGSVETQYF. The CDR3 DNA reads TGTGCCAGCAGCTTCCTAGTATTCGGATCGGTAGAGACCCAGTACTTC.

CDR3 sequence (DNA): TGTGCCAGCAGCTTACAACAGGGATTTGGCAATCAGCCCCAGCATTTT. It is translated as CASSLQQGFGNQPQHF. The chain joins TRBV7-2 to TRBJ1-5; maybe TRBD1 (6 bases). The CDR3 loop spans 16 amino acids. Trimming shortened V by 2 bases and J by 2 bases, and 13 bases separated the two germline ends. From germline, CDR1 is SGHTA and CDR2 FQGNSA.

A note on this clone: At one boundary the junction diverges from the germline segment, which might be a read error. In DNA, the CDR3 is TGTGCCAGCACACCTAGTCGGGCGAGCAGGGGGACCCAAGGGACCCAGTACTTC. This translates into CASTPSRASRGTQGTQYF. This rearrangement joins TRBV11-2 to TRBJ2-5; 7 bases align to TRBD1. The germline CDR1 and CDR2 sequences are SGHAT and FQNNGV. This CDR3 comprises 18 residues.

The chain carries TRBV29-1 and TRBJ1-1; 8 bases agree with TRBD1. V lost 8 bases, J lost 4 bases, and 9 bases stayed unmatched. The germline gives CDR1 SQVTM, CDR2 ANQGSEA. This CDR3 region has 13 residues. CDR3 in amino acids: CSSRTGGGTEAFF. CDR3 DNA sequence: TGCAGCTCACGAACAGGGGGAGGCACTGAAGCTTTCTTT. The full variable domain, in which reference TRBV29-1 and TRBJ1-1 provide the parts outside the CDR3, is SAVISQKPSRDICQRGTSLTIQCQVDSQVTMMFWYRQQPGQSLTLIATANQGSEATYESGFVIDKFPISRPNLTFSTLTVSNMSPEDSSIYLCSSRTGGGTEAFFGQGTRLTVV.

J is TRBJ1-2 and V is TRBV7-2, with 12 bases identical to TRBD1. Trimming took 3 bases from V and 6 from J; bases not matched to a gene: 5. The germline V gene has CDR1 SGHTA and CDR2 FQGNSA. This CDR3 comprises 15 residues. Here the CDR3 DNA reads TGTGCCAGCAGCTTGGGACAGGGGGCCTCTGATGGCTACACCTTC. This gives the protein CASSLGQGASDGYTF.

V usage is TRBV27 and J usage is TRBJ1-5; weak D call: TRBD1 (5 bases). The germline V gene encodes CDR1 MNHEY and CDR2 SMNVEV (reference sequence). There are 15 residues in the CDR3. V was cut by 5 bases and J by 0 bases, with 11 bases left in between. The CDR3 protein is CASSLGTYSNQPQHF. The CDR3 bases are TGTGCCAGCAGTCTGGGGACCTATAGCAATCAGCCCCAGCATTTT.

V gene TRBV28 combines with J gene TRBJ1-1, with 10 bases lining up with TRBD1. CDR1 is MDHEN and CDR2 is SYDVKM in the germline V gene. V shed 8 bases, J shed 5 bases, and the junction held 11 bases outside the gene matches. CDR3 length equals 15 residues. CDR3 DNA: TGTGCCAGCCCCCCTTGGGACAGGGGTGGGACTGAAGCTTTCTTT. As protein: CASPPWDRGGTEAFF.

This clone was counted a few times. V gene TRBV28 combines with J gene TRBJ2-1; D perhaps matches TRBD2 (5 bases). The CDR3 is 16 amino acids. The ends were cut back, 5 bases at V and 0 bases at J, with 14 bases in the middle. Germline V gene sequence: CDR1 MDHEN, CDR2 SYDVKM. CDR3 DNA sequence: TGTGCCAGCAGTCCTCGGGGTCGAAGCTCCTACAATGAGCAGTTCTTC. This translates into CASSPRGRSSYNEQFF.

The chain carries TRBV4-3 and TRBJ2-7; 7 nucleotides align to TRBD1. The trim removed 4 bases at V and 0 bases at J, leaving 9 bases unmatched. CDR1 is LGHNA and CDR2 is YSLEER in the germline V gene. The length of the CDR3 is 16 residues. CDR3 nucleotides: TGCGCCAGCAGCCCTCGGGCCCGGGACAGCTCCTACGAGCAGTACTTC. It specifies CASSPRARDSSYEQYF.

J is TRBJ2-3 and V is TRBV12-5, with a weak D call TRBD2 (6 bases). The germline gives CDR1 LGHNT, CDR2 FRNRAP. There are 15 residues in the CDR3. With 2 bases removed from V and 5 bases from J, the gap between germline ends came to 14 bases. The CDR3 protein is CASGLLGGGKDTQYF. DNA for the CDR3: TGTGCTAGTGGTTTGTTGGGGGGAGGAAAAGATACGCAGTATTTT.

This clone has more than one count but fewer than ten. CDR3 sequence (DNA): TGTGCCAGCAGTTTATCCGCCCGAGGGACTTACTATGGCTACACCTTC. Its protein product is CASSLSARGTYYGYTF. This chain joins TRBV27 and TRBJ1-2, with a tentative D call TRBD1 (5 bases). The CDR3 contains 16 residues. The germline gives CDR1 MNHEY, CDR2 SMNVEV (reference sequence). The V gene lost 0 bases and the J gene lost 3 bases, with 14 bases spanning the gap.

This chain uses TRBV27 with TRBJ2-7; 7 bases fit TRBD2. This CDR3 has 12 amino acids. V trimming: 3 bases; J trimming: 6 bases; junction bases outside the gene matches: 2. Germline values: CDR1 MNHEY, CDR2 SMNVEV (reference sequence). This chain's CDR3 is CASSFWGGEQYF. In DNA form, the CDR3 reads TGTGCCAGCAGTTTCTGGGGGGGCGAGCAGTACTTC.

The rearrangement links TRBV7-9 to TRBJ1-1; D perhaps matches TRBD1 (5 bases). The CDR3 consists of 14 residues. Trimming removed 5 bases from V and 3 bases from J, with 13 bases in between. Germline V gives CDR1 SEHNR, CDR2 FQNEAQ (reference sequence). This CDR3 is CASSQARGYTEAFF. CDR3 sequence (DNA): TGTGCCAGCAGCCAAGCGCGGGGGTACACTGAAGCTTTCTTT.

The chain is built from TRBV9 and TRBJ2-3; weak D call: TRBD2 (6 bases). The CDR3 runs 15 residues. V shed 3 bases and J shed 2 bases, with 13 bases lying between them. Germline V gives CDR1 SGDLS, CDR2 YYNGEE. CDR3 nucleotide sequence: TGTGCCAGCAGCGATTACGGCGGGACCACAGATACGCAGTATTTT. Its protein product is CASSDYGGTTDTQYF.